The T cell receptor (beta chain) under discussion was sequenced for a study of blood T cell repertoires in COVID-19. Study information: Samples representing acute and convalescent COVID-19 were sourced from the United States, Italy and Spain. PBMCs, B-cell-depleted T cells, or T cells were the source of the cDNA or gDNA that made up the material.

This CDR3 spans 13 amino acids. The V end was cut by 5 bases, the J end by 8 bases, with 15 bases between. CDR1 LGHDT and CDR2 YNNKEL come from the germline V gene (reference sequence). Clones were sequenced by immunoSEQ multiplex PCR, and TCRdb holds only the in-frame ones, with some missing. The sample lists around 290,000 clones, about 87% seen once, with 7.8% in the top ten. J is TRBJ1-2 and V is TRBV3-1 (or the pseudogene TRBV3-2); tentatively, D is TRBD1 (5 bases). This TCR was recovered from a woman between 45 and 65 years old who had recovered from COVID-19. Sequenced material: peripheral blood. DNA for the CDR3: TGTGCCAGCAGCAGGGGACTTTCAAGAGGCTACACCTTC. This sequence encodes CASSRGLSRGYTF.